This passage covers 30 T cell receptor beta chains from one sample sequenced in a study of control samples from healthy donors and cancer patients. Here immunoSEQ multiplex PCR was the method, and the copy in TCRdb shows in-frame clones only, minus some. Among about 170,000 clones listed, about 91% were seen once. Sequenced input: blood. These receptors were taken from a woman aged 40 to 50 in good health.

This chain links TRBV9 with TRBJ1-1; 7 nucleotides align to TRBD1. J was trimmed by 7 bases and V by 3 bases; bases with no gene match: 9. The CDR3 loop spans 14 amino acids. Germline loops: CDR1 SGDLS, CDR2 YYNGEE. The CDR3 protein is CASSGDSATIEAFF. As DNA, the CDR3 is TGTGCCAGCAGCGGGGACAGCGCTACAATTGAAGCTTTCTTT.

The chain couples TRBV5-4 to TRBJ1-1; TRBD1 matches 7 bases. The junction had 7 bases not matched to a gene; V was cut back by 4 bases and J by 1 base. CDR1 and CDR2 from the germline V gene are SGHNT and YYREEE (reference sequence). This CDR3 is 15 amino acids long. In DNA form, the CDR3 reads TGTGCCAGCAGCCCCTCGGGACAGCAGAACACTGAAGCTTTCTTT. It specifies CASSPSGQQNTEAFF. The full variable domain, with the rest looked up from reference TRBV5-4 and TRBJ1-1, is ETGVTQSPTHLIKTRGQQVTLRCSSQSGHNTVSWYQQALGQGPQFIFQYYREEENGRGNFPPRFSGLQFPNYSSELNVNALELDDSALYLCASSPSGQQNTEAFFGQGTRLTVV.

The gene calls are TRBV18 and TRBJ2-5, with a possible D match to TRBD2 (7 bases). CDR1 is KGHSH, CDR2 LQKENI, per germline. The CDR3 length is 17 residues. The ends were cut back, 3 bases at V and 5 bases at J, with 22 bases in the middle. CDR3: CASSPIRAGAPGETQYF. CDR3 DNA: TGTGCCAGCTCACCGATTAGGGCGGGGGCGCCAGGGGAGACCCAGTACTTC. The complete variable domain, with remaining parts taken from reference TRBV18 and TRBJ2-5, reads NAGVMQNPRHLVRRRGQEARLRCSPMKGHSHVYWYRQLPEEGLKFMVYLQKENIIDESGMPKERFSAEFPKEGPSILRIQQVVRGDSAAYFCASSPIRAGAPGETQYFGPGTRLLVL.

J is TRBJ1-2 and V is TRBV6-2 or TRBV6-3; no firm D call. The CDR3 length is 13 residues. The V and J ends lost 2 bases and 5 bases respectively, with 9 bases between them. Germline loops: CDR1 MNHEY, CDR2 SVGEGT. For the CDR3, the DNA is TGTGCCAGCAGTTACGATGGGGAATATGGCTACACCTTC. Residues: CASSYDGEYGYTF.

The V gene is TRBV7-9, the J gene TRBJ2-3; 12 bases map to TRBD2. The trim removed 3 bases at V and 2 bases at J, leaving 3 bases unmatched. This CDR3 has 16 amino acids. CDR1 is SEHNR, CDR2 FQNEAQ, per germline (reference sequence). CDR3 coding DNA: TGTGCCAGCAGCTTTACTAGCGGGGGGTACACAGATACGCAGTATTTT. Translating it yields CASSFTSGGYTDTQYF.

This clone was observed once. This chain's CDR3 is CASSLEQGGMNTEAFF. The CDR3, as DNA: TGCGCCAGCAGCTTGGAACAGGGGGGCATGAACACTGAAGCTTTCTTT. This chain joins TRBV5-1 and TRBJ1-1, with 8 bases aligning to TRBD1. The V gene end was trimmed by 0 bases and the J gene end by 0 bases; junction bases not matched to a gene: 4. This CDR3 spans 16 amino acids. Germline V gene sequence: CDR1 SGHRS, CDR2 YFSETQ. The whole variable domain, filled in from reference TRBV5-1 and TRBJ1-1, reads KAGVTQTPRYLIKTRGQQVTLSCSPISGHRSVSWYQQTPGQGLQFLFEYFSETQRNKGNFPGRFSGRQFSNSRSEMNVSTLELGDSALYLCASSLEQGGMNTEAFFGQGTRLTVV.

CDR3 in amino acids: CAISESGRDNEQFF. CDR3 nucleotide sequence: TGTGCCATCAGTGAGTCGGGCAGGGACAATGAGCAGTTCTTC. V and J are TRBV10-3 and TRBJ2-1; TRBD1 is a possible D gene (5 bases). V shed 0 bases and J shed 5 bases, with 8 bases lying between them. The CDR3 sequence is 14 residues long. Germline loops: CDR1 ENHRY, CDR2 SYGVKD.

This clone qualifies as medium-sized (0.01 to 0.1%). The CDR3 sequence is CASSYPTGYGYTF. The CDR3 DNA reads TGTGCCAGCAGTTACCCTACTGGGTATGGCTACACCTTC. The rearrangement links TRBV6-2 or TRBV6-3 to TRBJ1-2; D is ambiguous. V lost 2 bases to trimming and J lost 5 bases, with 9 bases between them. This CDR3 comprises 13 residues. Germline values: CDR1 MNHEY, CDR2 SVGEGT.

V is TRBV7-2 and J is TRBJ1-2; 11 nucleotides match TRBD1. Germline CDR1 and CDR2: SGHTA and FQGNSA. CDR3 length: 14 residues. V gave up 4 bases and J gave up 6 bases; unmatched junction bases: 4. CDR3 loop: CASSSRTGGDGYTF. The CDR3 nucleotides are TGTGCCAGCAGCTCCCGGACAGGGGGCGATGGCTACACCTTC.

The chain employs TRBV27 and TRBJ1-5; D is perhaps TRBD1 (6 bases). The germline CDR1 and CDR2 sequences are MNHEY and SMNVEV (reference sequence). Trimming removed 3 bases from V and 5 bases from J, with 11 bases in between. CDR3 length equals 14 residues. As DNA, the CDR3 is TGTGCCAGCAGTTTCTGGGGGCAGGATCAGCCCCAGCATTTT. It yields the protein CASSFWGQDQPQHF.

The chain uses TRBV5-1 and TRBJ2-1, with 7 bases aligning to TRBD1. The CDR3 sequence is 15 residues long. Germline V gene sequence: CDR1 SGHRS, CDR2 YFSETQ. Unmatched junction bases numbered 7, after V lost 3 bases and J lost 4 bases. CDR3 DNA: TGCGCCAGCAGCTGGTCCGGACAGGCGTACAATGAGCAGTTCTTC. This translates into CASSWSGQAYNEQFF.

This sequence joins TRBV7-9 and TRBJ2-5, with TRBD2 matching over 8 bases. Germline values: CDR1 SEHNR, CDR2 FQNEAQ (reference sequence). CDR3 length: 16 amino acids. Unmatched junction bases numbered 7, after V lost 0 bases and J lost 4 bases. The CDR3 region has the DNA TGTGCCAGCAGCTTAGCGTTAGCGGGGCTGGGAGAGACCCAGTACTTC. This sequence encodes CASSLALAGLGETQYF.

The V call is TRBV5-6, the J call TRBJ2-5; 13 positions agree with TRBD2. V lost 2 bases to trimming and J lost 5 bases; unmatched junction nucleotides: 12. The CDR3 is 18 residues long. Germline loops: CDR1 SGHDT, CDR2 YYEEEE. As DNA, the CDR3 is TGTGCCAGCAGCTTTTTCGTAGGAGGACTAGCGGGGGTTGAGACCCAGTACTTC. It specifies CASSFFVGGLAGVETQYF.

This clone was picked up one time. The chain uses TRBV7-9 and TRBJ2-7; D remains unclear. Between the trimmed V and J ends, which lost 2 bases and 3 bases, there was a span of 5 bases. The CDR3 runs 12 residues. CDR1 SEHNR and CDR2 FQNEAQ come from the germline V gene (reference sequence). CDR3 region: CASSLQIYEQYF. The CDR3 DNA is TGTGCCAGCAGCTTACAAATCTACGAGCAGTACTTC.

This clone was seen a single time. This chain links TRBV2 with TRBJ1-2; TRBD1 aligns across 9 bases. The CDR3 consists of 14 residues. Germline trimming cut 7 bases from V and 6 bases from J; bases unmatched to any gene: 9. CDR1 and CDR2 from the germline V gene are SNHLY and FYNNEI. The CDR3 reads CASTGPGQGHGYTF. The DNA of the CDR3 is TGTGCCAGCACCGGACCGGGACAGGGCCATGGCTACACCTTC.

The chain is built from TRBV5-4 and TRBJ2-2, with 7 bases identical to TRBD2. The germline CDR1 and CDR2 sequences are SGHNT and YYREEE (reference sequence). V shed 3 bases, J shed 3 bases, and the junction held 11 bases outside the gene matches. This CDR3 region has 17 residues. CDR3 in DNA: TGTGCCAGCAGCTCCGAATGGGACGGGAGGTACACCGGGGAGCTGTTTTTT. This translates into CASSSEWDGRYTGELFF.

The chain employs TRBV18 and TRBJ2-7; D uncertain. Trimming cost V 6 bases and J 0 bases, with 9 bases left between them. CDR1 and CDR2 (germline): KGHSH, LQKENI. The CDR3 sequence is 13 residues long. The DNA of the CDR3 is TGTGCCAGCTCGTCCAGTAGCTCCTACGAGCAGTACTTC. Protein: CASSSSSSYEQYF.

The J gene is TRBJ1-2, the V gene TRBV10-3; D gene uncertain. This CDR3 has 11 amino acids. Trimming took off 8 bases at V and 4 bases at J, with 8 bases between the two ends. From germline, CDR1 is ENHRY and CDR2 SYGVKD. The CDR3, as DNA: TGTGCCATCCGCGAGGGCTATGGCTACACCTTC. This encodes CAIREGYGYTF.

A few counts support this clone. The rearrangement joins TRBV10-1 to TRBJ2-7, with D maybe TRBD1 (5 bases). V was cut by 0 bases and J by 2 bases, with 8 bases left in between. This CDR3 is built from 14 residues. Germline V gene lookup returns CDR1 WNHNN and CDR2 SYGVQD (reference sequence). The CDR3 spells CASSESSGPYEQYF. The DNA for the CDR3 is TGCGCCAGCAGTGAGTCGTCAGGGCCCTACGAGCAGTACTTC.

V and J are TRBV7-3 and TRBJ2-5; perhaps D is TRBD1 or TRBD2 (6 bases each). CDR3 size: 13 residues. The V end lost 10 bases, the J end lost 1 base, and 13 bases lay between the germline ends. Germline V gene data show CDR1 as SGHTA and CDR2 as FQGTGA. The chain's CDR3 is CATPGGLQETQYF. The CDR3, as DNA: TGTGCCACCCCCGGGGGCCTCCAAGAGACCCAGTACTTC.

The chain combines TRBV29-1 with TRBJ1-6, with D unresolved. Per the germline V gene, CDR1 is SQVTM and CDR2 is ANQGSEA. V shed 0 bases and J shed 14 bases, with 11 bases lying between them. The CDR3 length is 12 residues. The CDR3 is CSVEDEEGTLHF. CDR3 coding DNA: TGCAGCGTTGAAGATGAGGAAGGCACCCTCCACTTT. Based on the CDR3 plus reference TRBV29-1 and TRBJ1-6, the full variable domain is SAVISQKPSRDICQRGTSLTIQCQVDSQVTMMFWYRQQPGQSLTLIATANQGSEATYESGFVIDKFPISRPNLTFSTLTVSNMSPEDSSIYLCSVEDEEGTLHFGNGTRLTVT.

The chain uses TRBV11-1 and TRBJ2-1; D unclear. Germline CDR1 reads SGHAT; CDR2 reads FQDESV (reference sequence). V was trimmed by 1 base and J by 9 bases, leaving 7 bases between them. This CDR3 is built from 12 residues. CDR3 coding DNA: TGTGCCAGCAGCTTAGGGCGTAGTGAGCAGTTCTTC. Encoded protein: CASSLGRSEQFF.

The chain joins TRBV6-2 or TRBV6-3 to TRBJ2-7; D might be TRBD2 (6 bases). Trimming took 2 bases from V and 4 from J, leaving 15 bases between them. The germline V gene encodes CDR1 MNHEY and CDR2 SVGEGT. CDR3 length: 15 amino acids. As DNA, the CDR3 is TGTGCCAGCAGTTACAGTGGAATAGCGGCATACGAGCAGTACTTC. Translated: CASSYSGIAAYEQYF.

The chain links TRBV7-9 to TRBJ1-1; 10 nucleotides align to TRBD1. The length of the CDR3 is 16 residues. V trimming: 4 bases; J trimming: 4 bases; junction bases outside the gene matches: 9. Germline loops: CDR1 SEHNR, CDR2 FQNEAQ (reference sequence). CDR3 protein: CASSSRQGAHITEAFF. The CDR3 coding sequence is TGTGCCAGCAGCTCCCGACAGGGGGCGCATATCACTGAAGCTTTCTTT.

CDR3 sequence: CASTPLGLNTEAFF. CDR3 in DNA: TGTGCCAGCACCCCCCTGGGTCTTAACACTGAAGCTTTCTTT. This chain uses TRBV9 with TRBJ1-1; unclear D gene. The CDR3 covers 14 residues. Germline V gene lookup returns CDR1 SGDLS and CDR2 YYNGEE. Trimming cost V 6 bases and J 2 bases, with 14 bases left between them.

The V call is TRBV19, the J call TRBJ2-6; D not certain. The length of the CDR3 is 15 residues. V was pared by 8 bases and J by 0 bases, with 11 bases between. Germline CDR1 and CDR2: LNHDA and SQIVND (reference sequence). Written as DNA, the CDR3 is TGTGCCAGTGGTCTTTGGGTCTCTGGGGCCAACGTCCTGACTTTC. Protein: CASGLWVSGANVLTF.

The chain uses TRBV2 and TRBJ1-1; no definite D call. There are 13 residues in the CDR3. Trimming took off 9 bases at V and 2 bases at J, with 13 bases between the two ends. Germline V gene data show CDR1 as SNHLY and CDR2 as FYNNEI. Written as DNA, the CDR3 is TGTGCCAGAACGAGGGAGAGCAACACTGAAGCTTTCTTT. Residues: CARTRESNTEAFF.

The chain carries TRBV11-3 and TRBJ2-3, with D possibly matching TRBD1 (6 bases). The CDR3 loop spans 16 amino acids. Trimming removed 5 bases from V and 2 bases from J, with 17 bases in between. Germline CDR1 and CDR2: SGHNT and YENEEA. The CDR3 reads CASSLHRDVPTDTQYF. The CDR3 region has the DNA TGTGCCAGCAGCCTCCACAGGGATGTTCCCACAGATACGCAGTATTTT. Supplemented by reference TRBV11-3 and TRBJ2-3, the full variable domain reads EAGVVQSPRYKIIEKKQPVAFWCNPISGHNTLYWYLQNLGQGPELLIRYENEEAVDDSQLPKDRFSAERLKGVDSTLKIQPAELGDSAVYLCASSLHRDVPTDTQYFGPGTRLTVL.

For the CDR3, the DNA is TGTGCCAGCAGCTTAGGGCCAAGGGAAGATACGCAGTATTTT. Protein product: CASSLGPREDTQYF. V and J are TRBV5-6 and TRBJ2-3, with D uncertain. This CDR3 region has 14 residues. The V end was cut by 2 bases, the J end by 5 bases, with 12 bases between. The V gene's germline CDR1 is SGHDT and CDR2 YYEEEE.

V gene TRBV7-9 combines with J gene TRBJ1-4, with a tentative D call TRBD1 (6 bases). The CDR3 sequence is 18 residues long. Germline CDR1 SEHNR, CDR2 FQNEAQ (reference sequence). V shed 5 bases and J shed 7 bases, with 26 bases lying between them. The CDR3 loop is CASSPHPHGGAPGEKLFF. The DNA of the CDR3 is TGTGCCAGCAGCCCACACCCACACGGGGGGGCTCCAGGTGAAAAACTGTTTTTT.